Listed here are 9 T cell receptor beta chains from one sample, sequenced in a study of shared clonotypes between healthy human individuals. Here immunoSEQ multiplex PCR was the method, and the copy in TCRdb shows in-frame clones only, minus some. Among about 2.2 million clones listed, 85% to 95% were seen once. CD45RO-negative, CCR7-selected cells formed the naive CD8 fraction, which excluded terminally differentiated effector memory CD45RA+ cells. The sequenced sample was naive CD8+ T cells from PBMCs. The receptor set was obtained from a man between 18 and 29 years old in good health. Some clones in this sample may be carry-over from other donors' samples.

CDR3 in DNA: TGTGCCAGCAGTTTTGGCAGGATCGCTCCCGATGGCTACACCTTC. Encoded protein: CASSFGRIAPDGYTF. The rearrangement joins TRBV27 to TRBJ1-2; D is ambiguous. V was clipped by 3 bases and J by 6 bases, with 17 bases between them. Germline CDR1 is MNHEY and CDR2 is SMNVEV (reference sequence). The CDR3 covers 15 residues.

V gene TRBV7-3 combines with J gene TRBJ2-3, with 10 positions matching TRBD2. Germline assignment: CDR1 SGHTA and CDR2 FQGTGA. There are 13 residues in the CDR3. Here the CDR3 reads CATAGGPTDTQYF. The DNA for the CDR3 is TGTGCGACAGCGGGAGGGCCCACAGATACGCAGTATTTT.

This chain uses TRBV15 with TRBJ2-7; 10 bases map to TRBD1. This CDR3 has 16 amino acids. Germline trimming cut 0 bases from V and 4 bases from J; bases unmatched to any gene: 6. Germline V lookup: CDR1 LNHNV, CDR2 YYDKDF (reference sequence). CDR3 sequence (DNA): TGTGCCACCAGCAGAGATTCCGGGACAGGGGAATACGAGCAGTACTTC. Translation: CATSRDSGTGEYEQYF.

This rearrangement joins TRBV5-1 to TRBJ2-7; 10 bases fit TRBD2. The germline gives CDR1 SGHRS, CDR2 YFSETQ. The J segment lost 1 base and the V segment lost 4 bases, leaving 5 bases of the junction unmatched. CDR3 length equals 15 residues. In DNA form, the CDR3 reads TGCGCCAGCAGCCCAGTACTAGCGGGGTCCTACGAGCAGTACTTC. This codes for CASSPVLAGSYEQYF. Using reference TRBV5-1 and TRBJ2-7 for the parts outside the CDR3, the full variable domain is KAGVTQTPRYLIKTRGQQVTLSCSPISGHRSVSWYQQTPGQGLQFLFEYFSETQRNKGNFPGRFSGRQFSNSRSEMNVSTLELGDSALYLCASSPVLAGSYEQYFGPGTRLTVT.

The chain recombines TRBV6-1 with TRBJ2-7; D is ambiguous. Per the germline V gene, CDR1 is MNHNS and CDR2 is SASEGT. V was clipped by 2 bases and J by 2 bases, with 13 bases between them. This CDR3 is 15 amino acids long. CDR3 in amino acids: CASSEPAEYPYEQYF. The CDR3 DNA sequence: TGTGCCAGCAGTGAACCGGCGGAATACCCCTACGAGCAGTACTTC.

V and J are TRBV27 and TRBJ2-7; 8 positions match TRBD1. V dropped 5 bases and J dropped 4; count of bases not matched to a gene: 10. The V gene's germline CDR1 is MNHEY and CDR2 SMNVEV (reference sequence). The CDR3 is 15 amino acids. The CDR3 coding sequence is TGTGCCAGCAGTCCCGACAGGGGAAGTTCGTACGAGCAGTACTTC. Its protein is CASSPDRGSSYEQYF.

The rearrangement joins TRBV5-4 to TRBJ2-1; TRBD2 agrees at 7 bases. Germline trimming cut 1 base from V and 5 bases from J; bases unmatched to any gene: 6. This CDR3 is 15 amino acids long. Per germline, CDR1 SGHNT and CDR2 YYREEE (reference sequence). The DNA for the CDR3 is TGTGCCAGCAGCTTGTCGCGGGAGAGCCACAATGAGCAGTTCTTC. Translated: CASSLSRESHNEQFF. Drawing the rest from reference TRBV5-4 and TRBJ2-1, the complete variable domain is ETGVTQSPTHLIKTRGQQVTLRCSSQSGHNTVSWYQQALGQGPQFIFQYYREEENGRGNFPPRFSGLQFPNYSSELNVNALELDDSALYLCASSLSRESHNEQFFGPGTRLTVL.

For this clone: The same CDR3 can be traced to other DNA sequences in this sample. This chain joins TRBV19 and TRBJ1-5, with unresolved D. The V and J ends lost 3 bases and 1 base respectively, with 7 bases between them. CDR3 length: 14 residues. Germline loops: CDR1 LNHDA, CDR2 SQIVND (reference sequence). The CDR3 is CASSILQSNQPQHF. In nucleotides, the CDR3 is TGTGCCAGTAGTATCCTACAGAGCAATCAGCCCCAGCATTTT. Complete variable domain (other parts from reference TRBV19 and TRBJ1-5): DGGITQSPKYLFRKEGQNVTLSCEQNLNHDAMYWYRQDPGQGLRLIYYSQIVNDFQKGDIAEGYSVSREKKESFPLTVTSAQKNPTAFYLCASSILQSNQPQHFGDGTRLSIL.

This clone was counted a single time. This rearrangement joins TRBV4-3 to TRBJ2-1, with a weak D call TRBD2 (6 bases). The V end was cut by 2 bases, the J end by 3 bases, with 8 bases between. CDR1 is LGHNA, CDR2 YSLEER, per germline. The CDR3 is 14 residues long. CDR3 sequence (DNA): TGCGCCAGCAGCCAACCCGGGAGCTACAATGAGCAGTTCTTC. Protein product: CASSQPGSYNEQFF.